Given below is one TCR beta chain in context. The protocol was immunoSEQ multiplex PCR, while the TCRdb copy is restricted to in-frame clones and leaves out a portion. Here the sample spans about 140,000 clones, approximately 90% being singletons. The data stem from a study of T cell responses to AZD1222 COVID-19 vaccine. The germline gives CDR1 GTSNPN, CDR2 SVGIG (reference sequence). CDR3 length equals 13 residues. Germline trimming cut 4 bases from V and 7 bases from J; bases unmatched to any gene: 6. Sample: peripheral blood, taken on day 0 of AZD1222 vaccination. The V call is TRBV30, the J call TRBJ1-4; 7 nucleotides align to TRBD1. This receptor was taken from an adult in good health. The DNA of the CDR3 is TGTGCCTGGACAGGGGGGATCGGTGAAAAACTGTTTTTT. It codes for CAWTGGIGEKLFF.